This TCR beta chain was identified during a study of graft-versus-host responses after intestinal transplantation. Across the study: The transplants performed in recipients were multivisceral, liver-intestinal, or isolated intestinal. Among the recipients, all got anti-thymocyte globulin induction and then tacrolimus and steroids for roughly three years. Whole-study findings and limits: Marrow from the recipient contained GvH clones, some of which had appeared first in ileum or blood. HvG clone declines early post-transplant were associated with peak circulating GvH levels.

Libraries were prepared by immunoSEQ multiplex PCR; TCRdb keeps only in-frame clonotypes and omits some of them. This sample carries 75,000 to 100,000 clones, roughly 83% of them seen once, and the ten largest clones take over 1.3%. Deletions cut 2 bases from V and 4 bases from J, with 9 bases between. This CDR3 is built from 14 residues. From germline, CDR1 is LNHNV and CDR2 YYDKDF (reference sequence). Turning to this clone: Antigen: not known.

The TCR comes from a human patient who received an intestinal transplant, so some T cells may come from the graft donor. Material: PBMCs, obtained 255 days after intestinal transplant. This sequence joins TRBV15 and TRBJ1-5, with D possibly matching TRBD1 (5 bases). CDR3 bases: TGTGCCACCAGCAGAAATGAGGGGAATCAGCCCCAGCATTTT. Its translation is CATSRNEGNQPQHF.